A selection of T cell receptor beta chains follows, all from one sample in a study of post-analysis software for immune sequencing data. Each CDR3 protein is one row after TCRdb ran MiXCR on the PCR reads. The data contain around 400,000 distinct CDR3 sequences, less than 35% of them singletons. Sequences were obtained from blood. The receptors originated from a girl aged 10-17 years with multiple sclerosis. Both conserved end residues are part of each CDR3. The D gene is left open where the match is weak. Part of the rows lack a size; the others show once, few, many or a class for expanded clones.

D	V	size	J	DNA	CDR3
-	TRBV9	-	TRBJ2-5	TGTGCCGGCAGCGTAGGTGGAACCAGGGGAGAGACCCAGTACTTC	CAGSVGGTRGETQYF
-	TRBV24-1	-	TRBJ2-3	TGTGCCACCAGTGATTGGAGAAGCACAGATACGCAGTATTTT	CATSDWRSTDTQYF
-	TRBV20-1	-	TRBJ2-7	TGCAGTGCTACCCGCTCCTACGAGCAGTACTTC	CSATRSYEQYF
TRBD1	TRBV20-1	few	TRBJ1-6	TGCAGTGCTAGAGATGAGGCAGGGGGCGGTAATTCACCCCTCCACTTT	CSARDEAGGGNSPLHF
TRBD2	TRBV7-2	many	TRBJ2-1	TGTGCCAGCAGCTTAGATTACGGGGGGGCCGAGTTCTTC	CASSLDYGGAEFF
-	TRBV7-9	few	TRBJ2-3	TGTGCCAGCAGCCAGGGACGTGGCGGGACTAGCACAGATACGCAGTATTTT	CASSQGRGGTSTDTQYF
-	TRBV6-5	many	TRBJ2-6	TGTGCCAGCTCCCGCATTGACTCTGGGGCCAACGTCCTGACTTTC	CASSRIDSGANVLTF
TRBD1	TRBV12-3/TRBV12-4	-	TRBJ1-2	TGTGCCAGCAGCCTCGGGGGACAGGGAAGAGGCTACACCTTC	CASSLGGQGRGYTF
TRBD1	TRBV6-5	once	TRBJ1-1	TGTGCCAGCAGTTACTCGAACAGGGGGCTTTTTGAAGCTTTCTTT	CASSYSNRGLFEAFF
TRBD2	TRBV4-1	-	TRBJ2-3	TGCACCAGCAGCCAGGGTGGGACTAGCGGGGCCCGGTTGGATACGCAGTATTTT	CTSSQGGTSGARLDTQYF
-	TRBV5-1	-	TRBJ2-1	TGCGCCAGCAGCTTGGCAGGGGGGGGACAGGCTATCAATGAGCAGTTCTTC	CASSLAGGGQAINEQFF
-	TRBV5-4	-	TRBJ2-2	TGTGCCAGCAGGGCAGGCGCCGGGGAGCTGTTTTTT	CASRAGAGELFF
-	TRBV7-3	-	TRBJ2-3	TGTGCCAGCAGCTTACAAGCGTGGTCCACAGATACGCAGTATTTT	CASSLQAWSTDTQYF